The following is a TCR gamma chain sequence with its context. This clone is large (0.1 to 1%) in terms of sample share. Its target antigen remains unknown. The record has no base qualities; no much larger clone is one base away. For each case, genomic DNA was extracted from ten 5-um FFPE scrolls with the QIAamp DNA FFPE tissue kit. To test whether coeliac disease could be classified from the TCR repertoire, the study used duodenal biopsies that were formalin-fixed paraffin-embedded, fully anonymised, and surplus to diagnostic needs. This sample is drawn from a study of intestinal T cells in coeliac disease (dated by TCRdb to between 2020 and 2021). In terms of the full investigation: Coeliac patients were found to be much younger than controls, with mean ages of around 16.0 versus 57 years recorded in the TRG cohort. Duodenal biopsies from about 10 coeliac disease patients and about 10 non-coeliac controls were included in the TCR-delta (TRD) cohort. Duodenal biopsies from approximately 30 coeliac disease patients and 20 to 25 non-coeliac controls were included in a second, larger TCR-gamma (TRG) cohort. Results the study describes overall, beyond this receptor: Of roughly 54 biopsies, some 50 (about 94%) were correctly classified by TRG clustering, and a leave-one-out accuracy of approximately 87% was reported. FFPE-derived DNA was found to be relatively degraded, and loss of a proportion of TCR sequences in each sample was likely caused by this degradation. Coeliac and control groups differed significantly in age, although an age-split analysis did not yield significant classification. Repeated CDR3 amino acid sequences could not be distinguished from PCR duplicates. In training, clustering based on TRD kmers put all 20 or so biopsies in the right class, and the reported leave-one-out accuracy was 91%.

The library relied on multiplex PCR. Sequenced using an Ion Torrent PGM. TRG repertoires were amplified from 200 ng of biopsy DNA using the LymphoTrack kit, whose primers carry Illumina adapters. After purification with AMPure XP beads and quantification on a 2100 Bioanalyzer, the TRG amplicons were pooled in equimolar amounts. An Ion PGM instrument was used to sequence the TRG libraries. The published analysis was carried out like this. Using FastX, any read was removed if more than 10% of its nucleotides had quality scores below the third quartile calculated per patient. Reads were aligned with IMGT/HighV-QUEST to assign V, D and J genes, identify CDR3 regions and assess functionality. After the sequences were translated into amino acids, every sequence predicted to be non-functional was thrown out. CDR3s were split into kmers with and without positional annotation, PCA was performed on kmer frequencies, and samples were clustered using all 1023 combinations of PCs 1-10. Classification was validated by leave-one-out cross-validation, re-optimising parameters on the remaining samples each time. Shannon diversity was calculated using the vegan R package from repeated random subsamples equal to the lowest read count. TCRdb reprocessed the public data with the CATT caller; entries with the same nucleotide sequence were combined afterwards. The V and J calls were not made by the authors but by TCRdb's processing. Present in this sample are several hundred gamma-chain clones, 40% to 55% of which were seen just once. The leading ten clones occupy 15% to 20% of the sample.

Germline trimming: 2 bases from V, 7 bases from J; junction bases outside gene matches: 2. Taken from the germline V gene (reference sequence), the CDR1 and CDR2 loops are VTNTFY and YDVSTARD. Inclusive of the bounding cysteine and phenylalanine, the CDR3 is 11 residues long. Of the read, only the CDR3 DNA is kept; its 33 bases are in frame from base 1. This receptor was obtained from a human donor with celiac disease. Sequences were obtained from a duodenal biopsy. The sequence joins TRGV3 to TRGJ1 or TRGJ2. At the DNA level, the sequence is TGTGCCACCTGGGACACCTATAAGAAACTCTTT. Its product reads: CATWDTYKKLF.